The present T cell receptor (beta chain) was sequenced within a study of early T cells in non-severe SARS-CoV-2 infection. Across the whole study: Sequenced bulk RNA came from whole blood that was unsorted, and chains were unpaired. General study findings and limits: In VDJdb matching, anti-spike CD8 responses were favored while private and CD4 specificities went missing.

This clonotype was seen at least ten times. Its cognate antigen is unknown. Unique molecular identifier tags were affixed to discrete cDNA molecules. TCRdb passed the 5' RACE reads through MiXCR, listing each CDR3 protein once. Here the sample spans 83,000 or so distinct CDR3 sequences, 8% to 13% being singletons. Germline V gene sequence: CDR1 SGDLS, CDR2 YYNGEE. V lost 0 bases and J lost 3, with 8 bases in between. The CDR3 is made up of 14 amino acids. The sequence derives from an adult who was a healthcare worker with PCR-confirmed SARS-CoV-2 infection or an uninfected control (not recorded which). The chain carries TRBV9 and TRBJ2-3, with D maybe TRBD1 (5 bases). Sequencing was performed on whole blood, taken at baseline. The CDR3 region is CASSVGRVTDTQYF. DNA of the CDR3: TGTGCCAGCAGCGTAGGCAGGGTTACAGATACGCAGTATTTT. The full variable domain, completed using reference TRBV9 and TRBJ2-3, is DSGVTQTPKHLITATGQRVTLRCSPRSGDLSVYWYQQSLDQGLQFLIQYYNGEERAKGNILERFSAQQFPDLHSELNLSSLELGDSALYFCASSVGRVTDTQYFGPGTRLTVL.